The 7 T cell receptor beta chains in this list originate from one sample, sequenced in a study of brain T cells in children with intractable seizures. Sequencing used immunoSEQ multiplex PCR; TCRdb keeps in-frame clones, though not all of them. The sample has 110,000 or so clones; approximately 94% are singletons. Sequencing used peripheral blood, obtained at surgery. Every receptor here comes from a boy in the first two years of life with hemimegalencephaly and intractable seizures.

This sequence joins TRBV2 and TRBJ2-7, with D possibly TRBD2 on 5 matching bases. The CDR3 loop spans 13 amino acids. From germline, CDR1 is SNHLY and CDR2 FYNNEI. The CDR3 loop is CESRASRRYEQYF. As DNA, the CDR3 is TGTGAATCGCGGGCTTCCCGGCGCTACGAGCAGTACTTC.

This sequence joins TRBV19 and TRBJ1-2, with D perhaps matching TRBD1 (6 bases). The germline CDR1 and CDR2 sequences are LNHDA and SQIVND (reference sequence). Between the trimmed V and J ends, which lost 6 bases and 2 bases, there was a span of 16 bases. The length of the CDR3 is 15 residues. The CDR3 loop is CASSPRGLKNYGYTF. In DNA form, the CDR3 reads TGTGCCAGTAGCCCCAGGGGTTTAAAAAACTATGGCTACACCTTC.

The rearrangement joins TRBV2 to TRBJ2-4, with 7 bases aligning to TRBD2. This CDR3 is 15 amino acids long. With V trimmed by 6 bases and J by 4 bases, 9 bases remained unmatched. Germline CDR1 and CDR2: SNHLY and FYNNEI. CDR3 amino acids: CASRASGMGKNIQYF. In DNA form, the CDR3 reads TGTGCCAGCAGGGCCAGCGGGATGGGTAAAAACATTCAGTACTTC.

This clone showed up just once. The chain couples TRBV28 to TRBJ1-2; D is perhaps TRBD1 (6 bases). The CDR3 covers 13 residues. Germline V gene data show CDR1 as MDHEN and CDR2 as SYDVKM. V lost 5 bases to trimming and J lost 8 bases, with 15 bases between them. The CDR3 reads CASSMRTEGGYTF. In nucleotides, the CDR3 is TGTGCCAGCAGTATGAGGACAGAAGGGGGCTACACCTTC.

V usage is TRBV5-1 and J usage is TRBJ1-1, with no clear D. V lost 3 bases and J 1 base, leaving 10 bases between the germline ends. The CDR3 loop spans 14 amino acids. Germline values: CDR1 SGHRS, CDR2 YFSETQ. The CDR3, as DNA: TGCGCCAGCAGCTCCGGGCCGGAGAACACTGAAGCTTTCTTT. Protein product: CASSSGPENTEAFF.

The chain uses TRBV7-3 and TRBJ2-3, with D possibly TRBD1 on 6 matching bases. Trimming removed 2 bases from V and 2 bases from J, with 17 bases in between. Germline V gives CDR1 SGHTA, CDR2 FQGTGA. CDR3 length equals 17 residues. As DNA, the CDR3 is TGTGCCAGCAGCTTAGGCCCCCTTCGGGGACACACAGATACGCAGTATTTT. Residues: CASSLGPLRGHTDTQYF.

The chain employs TRBV6-5 and TRBJ2-3, with 10 bases identical to TRBD2. The CDR3 has 14 residues. V was pared by 5 bases and J by 3 bases, with 2 bases of the junction left unmatched. Germline-derived CDR1 and CDR2 are MNHEY and SVGAGI. This chain's CDR3 is CASSSGRETDTQYF. CDR3 in DNA: TGTGCCAGCAGTAGCGGGAGGGAGACAGATACGCAGTATTTT.